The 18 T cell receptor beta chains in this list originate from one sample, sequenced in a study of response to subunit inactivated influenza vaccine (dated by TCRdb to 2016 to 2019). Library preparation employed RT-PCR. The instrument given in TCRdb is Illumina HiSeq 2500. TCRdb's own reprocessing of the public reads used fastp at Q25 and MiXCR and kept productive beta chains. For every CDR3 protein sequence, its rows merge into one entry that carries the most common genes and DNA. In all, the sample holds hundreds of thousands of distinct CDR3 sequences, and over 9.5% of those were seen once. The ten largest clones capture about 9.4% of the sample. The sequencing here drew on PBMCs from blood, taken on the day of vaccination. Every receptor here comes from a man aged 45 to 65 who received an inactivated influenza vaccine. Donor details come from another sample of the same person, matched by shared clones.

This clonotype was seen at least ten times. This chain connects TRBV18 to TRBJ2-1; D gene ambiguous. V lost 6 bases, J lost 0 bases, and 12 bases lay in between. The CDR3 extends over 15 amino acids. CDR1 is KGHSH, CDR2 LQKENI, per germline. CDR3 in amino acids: CASSVGINSYNEQFF. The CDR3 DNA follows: TGTGCCAGCTCTGTAGGAATTAACTCCTACAATGAGCAGTTCTTC.

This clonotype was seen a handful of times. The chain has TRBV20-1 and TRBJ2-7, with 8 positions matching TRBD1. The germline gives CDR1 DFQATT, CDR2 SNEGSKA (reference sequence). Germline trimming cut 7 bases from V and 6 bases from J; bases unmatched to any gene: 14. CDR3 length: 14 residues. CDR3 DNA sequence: TGCAGTGTTCCGATACAGGGGGAAAGGGGCGAGCAGTACTTC. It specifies CSVPIQGERGEQYF.

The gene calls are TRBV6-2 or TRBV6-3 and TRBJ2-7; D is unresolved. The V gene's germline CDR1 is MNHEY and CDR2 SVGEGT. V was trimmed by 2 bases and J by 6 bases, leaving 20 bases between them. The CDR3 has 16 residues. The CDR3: CASSYEREPPRCEQYF. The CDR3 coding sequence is TGTGCCAGCAGTTACGAAAGGGAACCCCCTCGTTGCGAGCAGTACTTC.

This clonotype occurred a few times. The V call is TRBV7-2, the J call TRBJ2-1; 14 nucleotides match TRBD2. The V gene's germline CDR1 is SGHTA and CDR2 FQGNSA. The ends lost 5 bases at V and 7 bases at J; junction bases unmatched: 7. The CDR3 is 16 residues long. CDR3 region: CASSASGTSGRNEQFF. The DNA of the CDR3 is TGTGCCAGCAGCGCCTCCGGGACTAGCGGGAGAAATGAGCAGTTCTTC.

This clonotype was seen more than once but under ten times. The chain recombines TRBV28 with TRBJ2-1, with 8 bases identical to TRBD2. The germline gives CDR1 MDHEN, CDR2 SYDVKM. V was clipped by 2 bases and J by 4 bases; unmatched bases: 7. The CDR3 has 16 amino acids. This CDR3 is CASSLRSGGFYNEQFF. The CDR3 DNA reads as TGTGCCAGCAGTTTAAGGAGCGGGGGATTTTACAATGAGCAGTTCTTC.

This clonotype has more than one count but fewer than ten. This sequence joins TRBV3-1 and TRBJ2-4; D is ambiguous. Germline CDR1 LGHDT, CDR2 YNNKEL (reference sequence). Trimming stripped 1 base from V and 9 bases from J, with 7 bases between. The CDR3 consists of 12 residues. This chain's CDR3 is CASSQGPTIQYF. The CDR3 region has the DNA TGTGCCAGCAGCCAAGGACCGACCATTCAGTACTTC.

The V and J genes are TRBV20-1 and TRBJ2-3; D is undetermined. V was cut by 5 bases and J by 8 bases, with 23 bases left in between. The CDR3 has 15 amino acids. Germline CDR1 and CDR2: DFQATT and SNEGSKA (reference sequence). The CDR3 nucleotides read TGCAGTGCTCCAATTCCGCCTCGTCAGGTCGGTACGCAGTATTTT. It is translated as CSAPIPPRQVGTQYF.

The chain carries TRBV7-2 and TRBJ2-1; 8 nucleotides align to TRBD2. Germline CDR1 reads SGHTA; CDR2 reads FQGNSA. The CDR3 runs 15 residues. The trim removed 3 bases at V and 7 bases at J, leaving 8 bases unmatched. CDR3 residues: CASSFSGASWNEQFF. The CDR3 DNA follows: TGTGCCAGCAGCTTTAGCGGGGCATCGTGGAATGAGCAGTTCTTC.

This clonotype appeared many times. The CDR3 DNA is TGCGCCAGCAGCCAAGTGGCGGGGATCTACAATGAGCAGTTCTTC. It encodes CASSQVAGIYNEQFF. V usage is TRBV4-1 and J usage is TRBJ2-1; D is possibly TRBD2 (6 bases). Germline CDR1 reads MGHRA; CDR2 reads YSYEKL. Trimming shortened V by 1 base and J by 3 bases, and 10 bases separated the two germline ends. The CDR3 has 15 amino acids.

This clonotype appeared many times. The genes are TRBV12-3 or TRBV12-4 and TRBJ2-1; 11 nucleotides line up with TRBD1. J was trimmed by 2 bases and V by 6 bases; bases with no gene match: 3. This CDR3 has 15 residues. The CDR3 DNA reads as TGTGCCAGCAGCCAGGGACAGGGGGCCTACAATGAGCAGTTCTTC. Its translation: CASSQGQGAYNEQFF.

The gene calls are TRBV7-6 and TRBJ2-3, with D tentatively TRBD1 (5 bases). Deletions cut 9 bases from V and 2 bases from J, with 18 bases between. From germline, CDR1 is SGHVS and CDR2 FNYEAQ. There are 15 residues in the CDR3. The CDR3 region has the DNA TGTGCCAGAAGCCTGGCGACAGTTTACACAGATACGCAGTATTTT. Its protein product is CARSLATVYTDTQYF. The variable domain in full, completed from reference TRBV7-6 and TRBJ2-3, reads GAGVSQSPRYKVTKRGQDVALRCDPISGHVSLYWYRQALGQGPEFLTYFNYEAQQDKSGLPNDRFSAERPEGSISTLTIQRTEQRDSAMYRCARSLATVYTDTQYFGPGTRLTVL.

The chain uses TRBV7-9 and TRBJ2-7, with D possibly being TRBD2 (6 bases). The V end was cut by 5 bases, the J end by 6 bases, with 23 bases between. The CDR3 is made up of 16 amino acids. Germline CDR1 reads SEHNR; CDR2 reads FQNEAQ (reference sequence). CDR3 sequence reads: CASSPPRGTESTEQYF. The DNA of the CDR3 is TGTGCCAGCAGCCCTCCACGGGGGACCGAGAGCACCGAGCAGTACTTC.

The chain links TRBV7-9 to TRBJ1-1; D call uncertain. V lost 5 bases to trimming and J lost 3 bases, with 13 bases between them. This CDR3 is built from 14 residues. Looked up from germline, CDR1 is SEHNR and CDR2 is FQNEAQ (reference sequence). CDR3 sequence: CASSHFGVHTEAFF. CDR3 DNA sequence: TGTGCCAGCAGCCATTTTGGGGTTCACACTGAAGCTTTCTTT.

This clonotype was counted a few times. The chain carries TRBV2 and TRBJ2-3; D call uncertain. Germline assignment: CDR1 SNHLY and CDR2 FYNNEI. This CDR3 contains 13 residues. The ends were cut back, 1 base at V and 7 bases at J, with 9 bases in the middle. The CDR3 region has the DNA TGTGCCAGCAGTGAAGAGGCCAGAAATACGCAGTATTTT. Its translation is CASSEEARNTQYF.

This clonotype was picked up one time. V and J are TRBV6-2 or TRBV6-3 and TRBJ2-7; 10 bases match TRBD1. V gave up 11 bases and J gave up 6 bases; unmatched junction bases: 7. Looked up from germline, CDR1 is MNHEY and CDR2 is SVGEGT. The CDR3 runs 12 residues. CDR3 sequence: CAVRQGASEQYF. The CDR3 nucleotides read TGTGCCGTCCGACAGGGGGCAAGCGAGCAGTACTTC.

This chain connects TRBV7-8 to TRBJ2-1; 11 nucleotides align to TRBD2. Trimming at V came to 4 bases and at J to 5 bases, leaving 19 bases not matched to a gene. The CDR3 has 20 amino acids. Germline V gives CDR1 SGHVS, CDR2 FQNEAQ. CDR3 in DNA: TGTGCCAGCAGCTCCCGTATTAGCGGGAGGGCCCTGAACCCCAACAATGAGCAGTTCTTC. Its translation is CASSSRISGRALNPNNEQFF.

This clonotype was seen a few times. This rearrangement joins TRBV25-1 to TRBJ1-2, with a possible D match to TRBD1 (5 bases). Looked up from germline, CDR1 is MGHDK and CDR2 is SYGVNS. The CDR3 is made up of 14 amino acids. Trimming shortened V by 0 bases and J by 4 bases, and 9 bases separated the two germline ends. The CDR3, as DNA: TGTGCCAGCAGTGAATATGGACATCGCTATGGCTACACCTTC. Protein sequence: CASSEYGHRYGYTF.

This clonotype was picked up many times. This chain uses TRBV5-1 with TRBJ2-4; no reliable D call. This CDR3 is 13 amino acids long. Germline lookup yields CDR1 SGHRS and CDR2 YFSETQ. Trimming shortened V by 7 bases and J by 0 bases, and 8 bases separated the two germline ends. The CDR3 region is CASPRLAKNIQYF. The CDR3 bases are TGCGCCAGCCCCCGCTTAGCCAAAAACATTCAGTACTTC.